These 7 T cell receptor beta chains were all obtained from the same sample, sequenced in a study of OX40 agonist ivuxolimab in advanced cancers. Here immunoSEQ multiplex PCR was the method, and the copy in TCRdb shows in-frame clones only, minus some. The data show tens of thousands of clones, roughly 90% seen once. The specimen was CD4+ or CD8+ T cells sorted from blood, collected in a trial of the OX40 agonist ivuxolimab. Source of these receptors: an adult with an advanced solid tumor such as melanoma, head and neck, liver or kidney cancer.

The chain employs TRBV5-5 and TRBJ2-3, with a tentative D call TRBD2 (5 bases). Trimming pared 4 bases from V and 1 base from J, leaving 13 bases between. The germline gives CDR1 SGHKS, CDR2 YYEKEE (reference sequence). This CDR3 contains 15 residues. The chain's CDR3 is CASSPALRGTDTQYF. The CDR3 DNA sequence: TGTGCCAGCAGCCCAGCCCTGAGGGGCACAGATACGCAGTATTTT. Drawing the rest from reference TRBV5-5 and TRBJ2-3, the complete variable domain is DAGVTQSPTHLIKTRGQQVTLRCSPISGHKSVSWYQQVLGQGPQFIFQYYEKEERGRGNFPDRFSARQFPNYSSELNVNALLLGDSALYLCASSPALRGTDTQYFGPGTRLTVL.

This chain uses TRBV5-1 with TRBJ1-1, with TRBD1 matching over 9 bases. This CDR3 comprises 15 residues. Losses at the gene ends were 3 bases for V and 1 base for J; bases not matched to a gene: 4. Germline loops: CDR1 SGHRS, CDR2 YFSETQ. Here the CDR3 reads CASSSGTGRNTEAFF. For the CDR3, the DNA is TGCGCCAGCAGCTCCGGGACAGGGAGGAACACTGAAGCTTTCTTT.

The chain carries TRBV6-1 and TRBJ1-3; TRBD1 is a possible D gene (6 bases). V lost 7 bases and J lost 6, with 13 bases in between. CDR3 length equals 13 residues. CDR1 is MNHNS and CDR2 is SASEGT in the germline V gene. Here the CDR3 DNA reads TGTGCCAGCATTCTGGGGGGCCCAAACACCATATATTTT. This translates into CASILGGPNTIYF.

This rearrangement joins TRBV27 to TRBJ2-7; 8 bases map to TRBD1. The CDR3 is 18 amino acids. With V trimmed by 7 bases and J by 2 bases, 19 bases remained unmatched. Germline V gene sequence: CDR1 MNHEY, CDR2 SMNVEV (reference sequence). The CDR3 here is CASKALTTTGTGTYEQYF. The CDR3 region has the DNA TGTGCCAGCAAAGCCCTGACGACGACCGGGACAGGTACCTACGAGCAGTACTTC.

This chain joins TRBV28 and TRBJ2-7; TRBD1 is a possible D gene (6 bases). This CDR3 comprises 13 residues. Germline assignment: CDR1 MDHEN and CDR2 SYDVKM. V lost 7 bases and J lost 3, with 13 bases in between. The CDR3 nucleotides read TGTGCCAGCACCCGGGACATTCGCTACGAGCAGTACTTC. It yields the protein CASTRDIRYEQYF.

The chain is built from TRBV5-1 and TRBJ2-3, with D unclear. This CDR3 comprises 14 residues. With 0 bases removed from V and 4 bases from J, the gap between germline ends came to 9 bases. Looked up from germline, CDR1 is SGHRS and CDR2 is YFSETQ. The CDR3: CASSLVSSADTQYF. In DNA form, the CDR3 reads TGCGCCAGCAGCTTGGTCTCTAGTGCAGATACGCAGTATTTT.

This rearrangement joins TRBV19 to TRBJ2-2; D possibly uses TRBD1 or TRBD2 (5 bases each). Trimming took off 6 bases at V and 1 base at J, with 18 bases between the two ends. CDR1 and CDR2 (germline): LNHDA, SQIVND (reference sequence). The CDR3 sequence is 17 residues long. CDR3 protein: CASRIKVGTRNTGELFF. CDR3 DNA: TGTGCCAGTAGAATTAAAGTTGGGACGAGGAACACCGGGGAGCTGTTTTTT.